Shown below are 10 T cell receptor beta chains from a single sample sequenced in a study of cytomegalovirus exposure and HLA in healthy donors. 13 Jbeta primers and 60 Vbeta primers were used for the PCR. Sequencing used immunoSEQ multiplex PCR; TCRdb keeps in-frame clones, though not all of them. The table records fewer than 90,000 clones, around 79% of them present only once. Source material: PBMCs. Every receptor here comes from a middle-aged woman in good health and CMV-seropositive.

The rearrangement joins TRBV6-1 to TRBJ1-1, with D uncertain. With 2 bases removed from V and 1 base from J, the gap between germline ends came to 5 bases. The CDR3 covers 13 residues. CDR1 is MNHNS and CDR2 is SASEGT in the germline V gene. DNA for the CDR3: TGTGCCAGCAGTGAAAGAGCGAACACTGAAGCTTTCTTT. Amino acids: CASSERANTEAFF.

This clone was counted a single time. In DNA, the CDR3 is TGTGCCAGCAGCCCCCTGCAGGTCCACAATGAGCAGTTCTTC. Translating it yields CASSPLQVHNEQFF. The rearrangement uses TRBV7-2 and TRBJ2-1; D ambiguous. This CDR3 is built from 14 residues. Per germline, CDR1 SGHTA and CDR2 FQGNSA. V was pared by 5 bases and J by 5 bases, with 13 bases between.

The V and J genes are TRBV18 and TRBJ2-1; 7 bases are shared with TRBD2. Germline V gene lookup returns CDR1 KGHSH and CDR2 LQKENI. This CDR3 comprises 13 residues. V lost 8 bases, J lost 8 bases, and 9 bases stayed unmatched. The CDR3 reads CASREGRADEQFF. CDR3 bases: TGTGCCAGCCGCGAGGGGAGGGCGGATGAGCAGTTCTTC.

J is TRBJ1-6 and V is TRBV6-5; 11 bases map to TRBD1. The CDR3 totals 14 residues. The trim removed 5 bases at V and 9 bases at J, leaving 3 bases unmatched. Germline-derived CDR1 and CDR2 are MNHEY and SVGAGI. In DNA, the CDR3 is TGTGCCAGCAGTCCCGGGACAGGGGGTTCACCCCTCCACTTT. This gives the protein CASSPGTGGSPLHF.

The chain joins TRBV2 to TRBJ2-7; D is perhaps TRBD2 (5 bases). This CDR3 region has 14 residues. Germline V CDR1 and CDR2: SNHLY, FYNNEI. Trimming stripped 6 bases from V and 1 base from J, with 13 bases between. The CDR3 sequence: CASRANGLSYEQYF. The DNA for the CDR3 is TGTGCCAGCAGAGCGAACGGACTTTCCTACGAGCAGTACTTC.

CDR3 loop: CAWQGVTDTQYF. DNA of the CDR3: TGTGCCTGGCAGGGGGTAACAGATACGCAGTATTTT. The chain joins TRBV30 to TRBJ2-3; 7 nucleotides match TRBD1. The germline V gene encodes CDR1 GTSNPN and CDR2 SVGIG (reference sequence). This CDR3 has 12 amino acids. Unmatched junction bases numbered 2, after V lost 5 bases and J lost 3 bases.

The CDR3 coding sequence is TGTGCCAGCAGCTATCTTACACAAGAAGCTTTCTTT. This codes for CASSYLTQEAFF. V and J are TRBV7-9 and TRBJ1-1; D remains unclear. This CDR3 is built from 12 residues. Germline loops: CDR1 SEHNR, CDR2 FQNEAQ (reference sequence). V dropped 4 bases and J dropped 8 bases, with 11 bases sitting between them. Looking up the rest from reference TRBV7-9 and TRBJ1-1 gives the full variable domain: DTGVSQNPRHKITKRGQNVTFRCDPISEHNRLYWYRQTLGQGPEFLTYFQNEAQLEKSRLLSDRFSAERPKGSFSTLEIQRTEQGDSAMYLCASSYLTQEAFFGQGTRLTVV.

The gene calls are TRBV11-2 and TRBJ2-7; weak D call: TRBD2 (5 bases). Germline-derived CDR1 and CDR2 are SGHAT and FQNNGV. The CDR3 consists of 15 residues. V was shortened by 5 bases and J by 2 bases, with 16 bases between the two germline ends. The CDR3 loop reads CASSPLADGPYEQYF. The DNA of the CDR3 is TGTGCCAGCAGCCCCCTAGCTGATGGTCCCTACGAGCAGTACTTC.

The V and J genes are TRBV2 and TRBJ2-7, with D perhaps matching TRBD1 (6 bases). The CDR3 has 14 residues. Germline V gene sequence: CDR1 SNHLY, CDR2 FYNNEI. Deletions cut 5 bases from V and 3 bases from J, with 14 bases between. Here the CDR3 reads CASSTGTWGYEQYF. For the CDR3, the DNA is TGTGCCAGCAGTACCGGGACATGGGGCTACGAGCAGTACTTC.

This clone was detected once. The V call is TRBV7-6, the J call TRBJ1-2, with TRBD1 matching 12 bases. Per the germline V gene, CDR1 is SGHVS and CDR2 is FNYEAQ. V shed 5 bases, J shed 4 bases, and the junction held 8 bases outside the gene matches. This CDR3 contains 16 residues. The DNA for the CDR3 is TGTGCCAGCAGCCCAGGGACAGGGGGCGATATCTATGGCTACACCTTC. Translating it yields CASSPGTGGDIYGYTF. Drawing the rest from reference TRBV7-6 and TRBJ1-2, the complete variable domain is GAGVSQSPRYKVTKRGQDVALRCDPISGHVSLYWYRQALGQGPEFLTYFNYEAQQDKSGLPNDRFSAERPEGSISTLTIQRTEQRDSAMYRCASSPGTGGDIYGYTFGSGTRLTVV.